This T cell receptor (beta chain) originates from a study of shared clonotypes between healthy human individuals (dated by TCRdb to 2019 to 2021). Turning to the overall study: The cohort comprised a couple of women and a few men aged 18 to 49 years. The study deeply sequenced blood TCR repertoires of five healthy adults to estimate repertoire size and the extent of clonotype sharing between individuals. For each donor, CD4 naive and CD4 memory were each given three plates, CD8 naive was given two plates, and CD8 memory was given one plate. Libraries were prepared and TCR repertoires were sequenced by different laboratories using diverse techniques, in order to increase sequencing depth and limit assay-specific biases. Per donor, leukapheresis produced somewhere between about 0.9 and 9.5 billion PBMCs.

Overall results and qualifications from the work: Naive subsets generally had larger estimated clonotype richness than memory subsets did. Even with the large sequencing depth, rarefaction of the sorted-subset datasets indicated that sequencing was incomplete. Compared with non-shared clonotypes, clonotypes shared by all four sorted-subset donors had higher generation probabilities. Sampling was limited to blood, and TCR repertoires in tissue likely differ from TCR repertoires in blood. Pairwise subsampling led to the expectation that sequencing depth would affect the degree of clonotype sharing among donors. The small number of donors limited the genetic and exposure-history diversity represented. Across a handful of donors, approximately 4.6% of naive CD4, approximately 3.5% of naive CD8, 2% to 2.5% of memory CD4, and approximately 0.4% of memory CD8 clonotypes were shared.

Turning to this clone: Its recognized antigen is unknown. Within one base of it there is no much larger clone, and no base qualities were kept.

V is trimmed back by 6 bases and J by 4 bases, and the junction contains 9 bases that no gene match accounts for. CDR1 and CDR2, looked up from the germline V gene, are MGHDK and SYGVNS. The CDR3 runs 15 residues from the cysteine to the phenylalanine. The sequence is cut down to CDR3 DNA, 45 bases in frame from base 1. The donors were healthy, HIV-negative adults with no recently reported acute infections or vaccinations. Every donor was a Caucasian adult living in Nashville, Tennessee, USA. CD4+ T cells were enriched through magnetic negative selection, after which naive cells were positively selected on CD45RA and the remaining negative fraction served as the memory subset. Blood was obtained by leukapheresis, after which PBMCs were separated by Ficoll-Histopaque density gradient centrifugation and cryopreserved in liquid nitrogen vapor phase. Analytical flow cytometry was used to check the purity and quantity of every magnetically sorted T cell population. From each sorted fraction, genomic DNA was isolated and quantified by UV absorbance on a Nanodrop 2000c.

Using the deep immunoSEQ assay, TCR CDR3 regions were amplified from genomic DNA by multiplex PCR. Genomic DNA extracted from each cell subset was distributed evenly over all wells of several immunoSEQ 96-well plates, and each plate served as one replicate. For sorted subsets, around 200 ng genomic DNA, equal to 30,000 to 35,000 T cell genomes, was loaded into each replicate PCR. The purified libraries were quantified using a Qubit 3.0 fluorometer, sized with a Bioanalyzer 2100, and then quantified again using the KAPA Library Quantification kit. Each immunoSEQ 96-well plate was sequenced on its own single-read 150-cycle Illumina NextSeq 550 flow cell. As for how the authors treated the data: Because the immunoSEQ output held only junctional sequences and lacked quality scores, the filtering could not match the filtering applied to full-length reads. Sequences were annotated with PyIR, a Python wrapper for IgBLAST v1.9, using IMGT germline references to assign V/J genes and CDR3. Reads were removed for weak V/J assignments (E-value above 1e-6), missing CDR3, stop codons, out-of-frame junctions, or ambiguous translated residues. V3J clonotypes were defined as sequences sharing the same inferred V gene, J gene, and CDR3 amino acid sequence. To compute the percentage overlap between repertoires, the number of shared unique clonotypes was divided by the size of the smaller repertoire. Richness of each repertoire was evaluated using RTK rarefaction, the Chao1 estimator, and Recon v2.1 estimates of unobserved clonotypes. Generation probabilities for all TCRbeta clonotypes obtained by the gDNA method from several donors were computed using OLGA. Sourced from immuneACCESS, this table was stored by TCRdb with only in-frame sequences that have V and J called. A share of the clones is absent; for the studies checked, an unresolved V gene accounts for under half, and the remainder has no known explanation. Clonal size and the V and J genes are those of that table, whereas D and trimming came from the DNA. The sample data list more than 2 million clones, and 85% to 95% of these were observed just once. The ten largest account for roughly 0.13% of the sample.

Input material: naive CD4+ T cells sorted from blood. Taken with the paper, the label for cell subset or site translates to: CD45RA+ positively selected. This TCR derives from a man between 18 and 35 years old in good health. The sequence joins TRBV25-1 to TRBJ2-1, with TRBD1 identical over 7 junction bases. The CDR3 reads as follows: CASRWGTATYNEQFF. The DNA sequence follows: TGTGCCAGCAGGTGGGGGACAGCGACTTACAATGAGCAGTTCTTC.